Following are 22 T cell receptor beta chains from one sample sequenced in a study of blood T cell repertoires in COVID-19. Sequencing used immunoSEQ multiplex PCR; TCRdb keeps in-frame clones, though not all of them. Among more than 350,000 clones listed, about 83% were seen once. The specimen was PBMCs or T cells enriched from blood (not recorded which). Receptor source: a woman between 50 and 59 years old who had recovered from COVID-19.

The chain has TRBV19 and TRBJ2-2, with TRBD2 matching over 8 bases. Germline values: CDR1 LNHDA, CDR2 SQIVND (reference sequence). The ends lost 0 bases at V and 10 bases at J; junction bases unmatched: 7. This CDR3 is built from 15 residues. The CDR3 DNA reads as TGTGCCAGTAGTATAGACGCGGGGGGCCTGGTGGAGCTGTTTTTT. Amino acid sequence: CASSIDAGGLVELFF.

The J gene is TRBJ1-2, the V gene TRBV30; the D is unclear. Germline loops: CDR1 GTSNPN, CDR2 SVGIG (reference sequence). This CDR3 comprises 16 residues. Trimming cost V 0 bases and J 2 bases, with 16 bases left between them. The CDR3 DNA sequence: TGTGCCTGGAGTGTTCCGGGCGGCGGGGTCAACTATGGCTACACCTTC. Translation gives CAWSVPGGGVNYGYTF.

The gene calls are TRBV19 and TRBJ1-5; weak D call: TRBD1 (5 bases). In germline, CDR1 is LNHDA, CDR2 SQIVND (reference sequence). V lost 4 bases and J 4 bases, leaving 20 bases between the germline ends. This CDR3 is 17 amino acids long. The CDR3 loop is CASSKVAGRSINQPQHF. The CDR3 DNA follows: TGTGCCAGTAGTAAGGTGGCAGGGAGGTCCATAAATCAGCCCCAGCATTTT.

V and J are TRBV13 and TRBJ2-1, with 8 bases matching TRBD1. V shed 4 bases and J 8 bases; nucleotides not matched to a gene: 10. CDR3 length: 15 amino acids. From germline, CDR1 is PRHDT and CDR2 FYEKMQ (reference sequence). In DNA form, the CDR3 reads TGTGCCAGCAGCTCCTGGACAGGGTTTGGGGATGAGCAGTTCTTC. This codes for CASSSWTGFGDEQFF.

The CDR3, as DNA: TGTGCCAGCAGTTGGACTACCGGGGAGCTGTTTTTT. This encodes CASSWTTGELFF. The V gene is TRBV12-3 or TRBV12-4, the J gene TRBJ2-2, with TRBD2 as a possible D gene (5 bases). V was shortened by 4 bases and J by 5 bases, with 5 bases between the two germline ends. This CDR3 is 12 amino acids long.

The CDR3 coding sequence is TGTGCCAGCAGTCGCGTGGGCCACCCGTCCTACGAGCAGTACTTC. Amino acid sequence: CASSRVGHPSYEQYF. The rearrangement uses TRBV28 and TRBJ2-7; D gene uncertain. From germline, CDR1 is MDHEN and CDR2 SYDVKM. V gave up 5 bases and J gave up 1 base, with 15 bases separating them. The CDR3 totals 15 residues.

The CDR3 nucleotides are TGCAGCGTTGATGACAGCTATGGCTACACCTTC. This translates into CSVDDSYGYTF. This chain uses TRBV29-1 with TRBJ1-2; D possibly corresponds to TRBD1 (5 bases). The CDR3 contains 11 residues. V lost 3 bases to trimming and J lost 4 bases, with 6 bases between them. Germline V lookup: CDR1 SQVTM, CDR2 ANQGSEA.

The genes are TRBV5-6 and TRBJ2-2, with D maybe TRBD2 (6 bases). V was trimmed by 2 bases and J by 8 bases, leaving 16 bases between them. This CDR3 comprises 15 residues. Germline V gene sequence: CDR1 SGHDT, CDR2 YYEEEE. The CDR3, as DNA: TGTGCCAGCAGCTTATGGTCCGCGGGGCGAGGGGAGCTGTTTTTT. Its protein is CASSLWSAGRGELFF.

The V call is TRBV27, the J call TRBJ1-2, with a possible D match to TRBD1 (6 bases). Trimming left V 5 bases short and J 7 bases short, with 17 bases between. The CDR3 is made up of 14 amino acids. The germline V gene encodes CDR1 MNHEY and CDR2 SMNVEV (reference sequence). CDR3 region: CASSPATGISGYTF. The CDR3 nucleotides read TGTGCCAGCAGTCCCGCAACAGGGATCAGTGGCTACACCTTC.

The CDR3 loop is CASSPGQARNEKLFF. CDR3 nucleotides: TGTGCCAGCAGTCCCGGACAGGCTCGCAATGAAAAACTGTTTTTT. This rearrangement joins TRBV28 to TRBJ1-4, with 7 bases lining up with TRBD1. Germline V lookup: CDR1 MDHEN, CDR2 SYDVKM. The V segment lost 5 bases and the J segment 5 bases; nucleotides outside the gene matches: 8. The CDR3 consists of 15 residues.

The chain combines TRBV7-2 with TRBJ1-2, with D possibly matching TRBD1 (6 bases). CDR3 length equals 14 residues. Germline-derived CDR1 and CDR2 are SGHTA and FQGNSA. Between the trimmed V and J ends, which lost 7 bases and 8 bases, there was a span of 20 bases. The CDR3 DNA is TGTGCCAGCACAAGATGGGGGCCCACCGTGGGCTACACCTTC. The encoded protein is CASTRWGPTVGYTF.

The chain employs TRBV21-1 and TRBJ1-3; TRBD1, the D gene given by the table, was not confirmed from the DNA. TRBV21-1 is flagged as a pseudogene. This CDR3 spans 14 amino acids. The CDR3 sequence: CASSKDINRNTIYF. The CDR3 DNA follows: TGTGCCAGCAGCAAAGATATAAACAGAAACACCATATATTTT.

The CDR3 coding sequence is TGTGCCAGCAGCTCCCCGCCAAATATGGTACGGGAAGCTTTCTTT. It translates to CASSSPPNMVREAFF. V gene TRBV7-9 combines with J gene TRBJ1-1, with no clear D. The germline CDR1 and CDR2 sequences are SEHNR and FQNEAQ (reference sequence). The V end lost 4 bases, the J end lost 8 bases, and 20 bases lay between the germline ends. The CDR3 totals 15 residues. The full variable domain, with the rest looked up from reference TRBV7-9 and TRBJ1-1, is DTGVSQNPRHKITKRGQNVTFRCDPISEHNRLYWYRQTLGQGPEFLTYFQNEAQLEKSRLLSDRFSAERPKGSFSTLEIQRTEQGDSAMYLCASSSPPNMVREAFFGQGTRLTVV.

This clone was found once. This sequence joins TRBV7-2 and TRBJ2-2, with TRBD2 as a possible D gene (6 bases). The CDR3 spans 15 residues. The V gene lost 1 base and the J gene lost 5 bases, with 11 bases spanning the gap. The V gene's germline CDR1 is SGHTA and CDR2 FQGNSA. CDR3 in amino acids: CASSLEAGRTGELFF. CDR3 coding DNA: TGTGCCAGCAGCTTAGAGGCCGGGAGAACCGGGGAGCTGTTTTTT.

V gene TRBV19 combines with J gene TRBJ2-1, with TRBD2 matching 8 bases. Germline V gene sequence: CDR1 LNHDA, CDR2 SQIVND (reference sequence). Trimming cost V 5 bases and J 1 base; bases outside gene matches: 4. This CDR3 has 15 amino acids. CDR3 sequence: CASSLRGGSYNEQFF. CDR3 in DNA: TGTGCCAGTAGTCTCCGGGGGGGATCCTACAATGAGCAGTTCTTC.

This chain connects TRBV19 to TRBJ2-4; 8 nucleotides match TRBD1. The CDR3 loop spans 15 amino acids. Germline V CDR1 and CDR2: LNHDA, SQIVND (reference sequence). The V and J ends lost 3 bases and 8 bases, in that order; junction bases with no gene match: 9. The CDR3 here is CASSIDRGRVYIQYF. In DNA, the CDR3 is TGTGCCAGTAGTATTGACAGGGGTAGAGTTTACATTCAGTACTTC.

This clone was counted once. The V and J genes are TRBV10-3 and TRBJ1-2; D remains ambiguous. V was shortened by 3 bases and J by 0 bases, with 8 bases between the two germline ends. This CDR3 is 14 amino acids long. CDR1 ENHRY and CDR2 SYGVKD come from the germline V gene. The CDR3 loop is CAISETVANYGYTF. The CDR3 DNA reads TGTGCCATCAGTGAAACTGTAGCTAACTATGGCTACACCTTC.

V usage is TRBV7-3 and J usage is TRBJ1-1; D is perhaps TRBD1 (5 bases). Looked up from germline, CDR1 is SGHTA and CDR2 is FQGTGA. V was pared by 6 bases and J by 6 bases, with 11 bases between. CDR3 size: 12 residues. The CDR3 bases are TGTGCCAGCAGGATCAGGGTACCTGAAGCTTTCTTT. Its translation: CASRIRVPEAFF. The full variable domain, completed using reference TRBV7-3 and TRBJ1-1, is GAGVSQTPSNKVTEKGKYVELRCDPISGHTALYWYRQSLGQGPEFLIYFQGTGAADDSGLPNDRFFAVRPEGSVSTLKIQRTERGDSAVYLCASRIRVPEAFFGQGTRLTVV.

The chain is built from TRBV19 and TRBJ1-4; TRBD1 aligns across 7 bases. Germline V gene lookup returns CDR1 LNHDA and CDR2 SQIVND (reference sequence). The CDR3 runs to 15 residues. Trimming took 7 bases from V and 2 from J; bases not matched to a gene: 7. CDR3 residues: CASTRQGPTNEKLFF. The CDR3 DNA follows: TGTGCCAGTACGCGACAGGGTCCCACTAATGAAAAACTGTTTTTT.

This chain links TRBV10-3 with TRBJ1-2; TRBD1 matches at 10 bases. With 3 bases clipped from V and 6 bases from J, the junction kept 1 base outside the gene matches. Germline V CDR1 and CDR2: ENHRY, SYGVKD. The CDR3 is 13 amino acids. CDR3 sequence reads: CAISDDRGHGYTF. The CDR3 region has the DNA TGTGCCATCAGTGACGACAGGGGGCATGGCTACACCTTC.

The J gene is TRBJ2-1, the V gene TRBV19; D gene unclear. Germline-derived CDR1 and CDR2 are LNHDA and SQIVND (reference sequence). CDR3 length: 12 residues. The germline V and J ends were trimmed by 5 bases and 4 bases, with 6 bases remaining between them. The CDR3 here is CASSLRYNEQFF. The DNA for the CDR3 is TGTGCCAGTAGTTTACGGTACAATGAGCAGTTCTTC.

The chain has TRBV7-2 and TRBJ2-7, with a weak D call TRBD1 (5 bases). V was pared by 0 bases and J by 3 bases, with 9 bases between. Germline CDR1 and CDR2: SGHTA and FQGNSA. The CDR3 is 14 amino acids. CDR3 coding DNA: TGTGCCAGCAGCTTAGCCGACAGTTACTACGAGCAGTACTTC. Its translation is CASSLADSYYEQYF.